One T cell receptor (beta chain) is described in this entry. This clonotype has only a few counts. Its antigen is not yet known. Nothing much larger sits one base from this clone, and base qualities are not available. The data are from a study of human T cells and chemical hapten exposure (dated by TCRdb to the early 2020s). Notes on the research overall: For sensitization, 2% DPC in acetone was applied to a roughly 2 cm by roughly 2 cm area of upper inner arm skin. Blood for TCR sequencing was provided by twenty-nine alopecia patients at one to four time points (pre-sensitization, 2, 6 and 24 weeks). Patch tests used Finn chambers with 0.01% DPC on the upper back, scored after 6 days by International Contact Dermatitis Research Group standards. Blood samples were taken from patients before sensitization (week 0) and then at 2, 6 and about 24 weeks after DPC sensitization. Throughout the roughly 26-week study period, patients were also given weekly therapeutic DPC doses on the scalp. Peripheral blood TCR repertoire changes were tracked in vivo in alopecia patients during primary and secondary sensitization to the hapten diphenylcyclopropenone (DPC). The libraries were sequenced as a pool, and the TCR yield per sample differed mostly because of small variations in library volumes within the pool. Most of the patients in the cohort were female, and the cohort covered alopecia areata with under or over 50% scalp involvement, alopecia totalis and alopecia universalis.

The time point label here, explained by the study, means: patch test 1, 2 weeks after DPC sensitization. This sample's treatment or condition label indicates: therapeutic diphenylcyclopropenone sensitization with weekly scalp DPC. Blood at each patch-test visit was drawn before the patch test was applied. Eligible patients were aged 18 to 70, diagnosed with alopecia, deemed suitable for DPC therapy, and excluded if pregnant. Unfractionated whole blood was collected in Tempus Blood RNA tubes, and total RNA was extracted from that blood. The germline V gene sets CDR1 to SGHVS and CDR2 to FNYEAQ. V sheds 2 bases and J sheds 0 bases, leaving 4 bases between their ends. Including cysteine and phenylalanine, the CDR3 has 13 amino acids. Only CDR3 DNA remains: 39 bases, in frame from the first base. The library was prepared using RACE. Sequencing relied on a NextSeq 500. During library preparation, unique molecular identifiers were attached to individual cDNA molecules so that TCRs could be counted quantitatively and reproducibly. From each blood RNA sample, both TCR alpha and TCR beta chains were sequenced. The original methods were these. A median of approximately 96,000 TCRs per sample was observed, with a range of roughly 23,224 to 750,000. V, J and CDR3 annotation of the TCR reads was performed with the Decombinator software suite. To make PS versus PT1 abundance plots, every sample was subsampled to the same number of TCRs (28,000). Expanded TCRs were defined as absent before sensitization and observed at least eight times at the 2-week time point. TCRdb passed the public sequencing reads through fastp at Q25 and MiXCR, retaining productive beta sequences. Under each unique CDR3 protein, matching rows form one entry showing the most common genes and DNA. TCRdb's processing, not the authors', yielded these V and J calls. Across this sample there are around 110,000 distinct CDR3 sequences, with around 10% seen only once. The ten largest clones take up roughly 1.3% of the sample.

On the study overall, not on this receptor specifically: The number of PT1 expanded TCRs positively correlated with patch test score, significant at thresholds 8, 16 and 32 but not 4. After repeated subsampling, changes were observed in the strength of the expansion versus patch-test correlation and in the threshold at which the correlation became significant. All patients had alopecia, a presumed autoimmune disease, so their immune response might differ from that of healthy individuals. The number of TCRs above 1 in 1000 frequency did not change with DPC sensitization; there was no evidence of global repertoire structure alterations. Expanded TCRs formed significantly more large CDR3 similarity clusters than pre-sensitization or healthy control sets, consistent with antigen-driven responses.

Sequences were derived from whole blood, sampled in connection with sensitization to the hapten diphenylcyclopropenone (DPC). The receptor comes from a woman between 45 and 65 years old with alopecia areata. Some clones in this sample may be carry-over from other donors' samples. The rearranged chain carries TRBV7-6 and TRBJ1-1; the D gene cannot be resolved reliably. The DNA sequence is given as TGTGCCAGCAGCTTAAGGATGAACACTGAAGCTTTCTTT. It encodes CASSLRMNTEAFF.